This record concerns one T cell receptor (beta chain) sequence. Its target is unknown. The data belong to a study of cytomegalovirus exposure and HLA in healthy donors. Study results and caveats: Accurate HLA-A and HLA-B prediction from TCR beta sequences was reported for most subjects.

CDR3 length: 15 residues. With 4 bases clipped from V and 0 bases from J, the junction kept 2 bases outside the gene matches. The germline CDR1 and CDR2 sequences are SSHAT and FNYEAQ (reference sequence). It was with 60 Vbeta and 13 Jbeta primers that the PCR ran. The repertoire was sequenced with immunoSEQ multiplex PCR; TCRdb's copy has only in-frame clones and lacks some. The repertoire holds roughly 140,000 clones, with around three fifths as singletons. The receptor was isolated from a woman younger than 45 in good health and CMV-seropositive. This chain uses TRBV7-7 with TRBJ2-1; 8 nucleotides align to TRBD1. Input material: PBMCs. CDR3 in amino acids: CASSSDRASYNEQFF. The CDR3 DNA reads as TGTGCCAGCAGCTCGGACAGGGCCTCCTACAATGAGCAGTTCTTC. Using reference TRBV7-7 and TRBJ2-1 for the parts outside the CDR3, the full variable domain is GAGVSQSPRYKVTKRGQDVTLRCDPISSHATLYWYQQALGQGPEFLTYFNYEAQPDKSGLPSDRFSAERPEGSISTLTIQRTEQRDSAMYRCASSSDRASYNEQFFGPGTRLTVL.